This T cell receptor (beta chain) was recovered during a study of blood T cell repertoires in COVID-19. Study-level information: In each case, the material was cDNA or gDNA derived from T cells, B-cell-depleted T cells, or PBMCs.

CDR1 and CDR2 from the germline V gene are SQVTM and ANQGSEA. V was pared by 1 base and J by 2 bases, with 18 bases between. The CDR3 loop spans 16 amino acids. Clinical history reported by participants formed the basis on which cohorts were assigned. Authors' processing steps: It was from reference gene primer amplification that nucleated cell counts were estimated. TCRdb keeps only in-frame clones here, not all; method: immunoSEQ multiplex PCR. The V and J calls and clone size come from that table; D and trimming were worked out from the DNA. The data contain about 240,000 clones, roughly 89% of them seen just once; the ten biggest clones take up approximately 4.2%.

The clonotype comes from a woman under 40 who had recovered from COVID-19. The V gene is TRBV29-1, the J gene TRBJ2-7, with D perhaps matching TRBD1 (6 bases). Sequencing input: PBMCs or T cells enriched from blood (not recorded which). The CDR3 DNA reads TGCAGCGTTGAAGGGACAGTAGGCAGGCGGGCCTACGAGCAGTACTTC. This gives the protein CSVEGTVGRRAYEQYF.